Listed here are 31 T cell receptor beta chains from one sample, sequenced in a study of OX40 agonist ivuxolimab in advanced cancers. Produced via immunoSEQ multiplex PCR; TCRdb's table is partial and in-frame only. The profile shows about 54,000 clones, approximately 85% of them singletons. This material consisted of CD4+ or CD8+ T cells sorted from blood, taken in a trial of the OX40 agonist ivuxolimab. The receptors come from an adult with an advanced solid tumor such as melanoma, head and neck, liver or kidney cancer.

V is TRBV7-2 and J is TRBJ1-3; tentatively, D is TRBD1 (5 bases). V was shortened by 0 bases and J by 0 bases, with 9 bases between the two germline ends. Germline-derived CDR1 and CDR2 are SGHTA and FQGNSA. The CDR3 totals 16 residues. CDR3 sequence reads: CASSLAGTASGNTIYF. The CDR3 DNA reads TGTGCCAGCAGCTTAGCCGGGACGGCCTCTGGAAACACCATATATTTT.

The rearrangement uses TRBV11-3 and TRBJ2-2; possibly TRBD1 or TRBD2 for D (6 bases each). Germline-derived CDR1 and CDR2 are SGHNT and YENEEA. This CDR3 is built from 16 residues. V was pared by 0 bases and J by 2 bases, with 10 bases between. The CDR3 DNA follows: TGTGCCAGCAGCTTAGAGCCGGGGGCAAACACCGGGGAGCTGTTTTTT. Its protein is CASSLEPGANTGELFF. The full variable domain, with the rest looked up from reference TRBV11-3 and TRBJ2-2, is EAGVVQSPRYKIIEKKQPVAFWCNPISGHNTLYWYLQNLGQGPELLIRYENEEAVDDSQLPKDRFSAERLKGVDSTLKIQPAELGDSAVYLCASSLEPGANTGELFFGEGSRLTVL.

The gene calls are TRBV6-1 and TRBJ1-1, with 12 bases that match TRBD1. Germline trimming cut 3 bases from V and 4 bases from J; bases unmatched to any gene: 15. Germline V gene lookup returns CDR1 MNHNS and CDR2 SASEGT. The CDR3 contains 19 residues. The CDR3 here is CASSDPGQGAWDVVTEAFF. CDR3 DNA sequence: TGTGCCAGCAGTGACCCGGGACAGGGGGCTTGGGATGTGGTCACTGAAGCTTTCTTT.

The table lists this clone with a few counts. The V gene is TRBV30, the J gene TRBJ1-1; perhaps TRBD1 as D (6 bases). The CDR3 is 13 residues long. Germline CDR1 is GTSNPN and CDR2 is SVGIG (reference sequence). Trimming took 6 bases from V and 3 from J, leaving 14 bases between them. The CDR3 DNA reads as TGTGCCTGCTCACAGGGCGACGACACTGAAGCTTTCTTT. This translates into CACSQGDDTEAFF.

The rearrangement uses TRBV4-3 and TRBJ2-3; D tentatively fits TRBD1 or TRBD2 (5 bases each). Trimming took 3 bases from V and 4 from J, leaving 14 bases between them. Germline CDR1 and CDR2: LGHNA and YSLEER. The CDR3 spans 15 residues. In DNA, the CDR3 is TGCGCCAGCAGCCAGGGGGTTGGTCCCCCAGATACGCAGTATTTT. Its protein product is CASSQGVGPPDTQYF.

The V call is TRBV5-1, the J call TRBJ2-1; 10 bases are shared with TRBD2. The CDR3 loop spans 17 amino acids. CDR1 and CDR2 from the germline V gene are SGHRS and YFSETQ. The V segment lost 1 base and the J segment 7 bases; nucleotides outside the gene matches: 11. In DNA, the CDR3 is TGCGCCAGCAGCTTGCGGCTAGCGGGAGAGGGGGGGAATGAGCAGTTCTTC. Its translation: CASSLRLAGEGGNEQFF.

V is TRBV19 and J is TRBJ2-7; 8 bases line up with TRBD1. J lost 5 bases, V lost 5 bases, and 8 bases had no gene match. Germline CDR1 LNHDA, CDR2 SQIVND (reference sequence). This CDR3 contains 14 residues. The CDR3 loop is CASSPRQGHHEQYF. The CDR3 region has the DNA TGTGCCAGTAGTCCCCGACAGGGGCACCACGAGCAGTACTTC.

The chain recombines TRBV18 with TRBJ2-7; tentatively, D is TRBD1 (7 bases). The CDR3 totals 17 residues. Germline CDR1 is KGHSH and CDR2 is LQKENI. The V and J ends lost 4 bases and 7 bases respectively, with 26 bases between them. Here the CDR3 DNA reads TGTGCCAGCTCACAACCGACCTTCGGAGGGGGCTGGAGGGAGCAGTACTTC. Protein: CASSQPTFGGGWREQYF.

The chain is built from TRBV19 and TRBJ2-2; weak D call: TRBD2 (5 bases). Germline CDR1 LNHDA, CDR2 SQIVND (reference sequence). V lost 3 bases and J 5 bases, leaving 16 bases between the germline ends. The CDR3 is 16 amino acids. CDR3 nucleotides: TGTGCCAGTAGTATGCCCTCCGGGGTGGGAACCGGGGAGCTGTTTTTT. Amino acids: CASSMPSGVGTGELFF.

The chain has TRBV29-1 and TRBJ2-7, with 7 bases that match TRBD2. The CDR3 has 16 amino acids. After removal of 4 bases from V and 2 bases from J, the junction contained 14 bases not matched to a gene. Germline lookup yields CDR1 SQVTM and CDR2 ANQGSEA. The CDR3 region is CSVAVLLAVPPYEQYF. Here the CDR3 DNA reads TGCAGCGTTGCAGTGTTGCTAGCGGTACCCCCCTACGAGCAGTACTTC.

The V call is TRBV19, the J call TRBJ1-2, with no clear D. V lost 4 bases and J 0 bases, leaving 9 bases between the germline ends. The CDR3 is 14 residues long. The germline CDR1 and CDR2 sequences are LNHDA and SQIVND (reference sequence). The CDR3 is CASSTTAANYGYTF. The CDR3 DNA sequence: TGTGCCAGTAGTACGACGGCAGCTAACTATGGCTACACCTTC.

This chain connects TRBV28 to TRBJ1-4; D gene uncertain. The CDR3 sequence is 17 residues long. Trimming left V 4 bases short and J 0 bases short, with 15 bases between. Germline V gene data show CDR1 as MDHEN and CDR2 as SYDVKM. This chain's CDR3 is CASSYLLDDSTNEKLFF. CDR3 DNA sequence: TGTGCCAGCAGTTACCTACTGGACGACTCAACTAATGAAAAACTGTTTTTT. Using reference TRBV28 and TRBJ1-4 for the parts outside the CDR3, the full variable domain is DVKVTQSSRYLVKRTGEKVFLECVQDMDHENMFWYRQDPGLGLRLIYFSYDVKMKEKGDIPEGYSVSREKKERFSLILESASTNQTSMYLCASSYLLDDSTNEKLFFGSGTQLSVL.

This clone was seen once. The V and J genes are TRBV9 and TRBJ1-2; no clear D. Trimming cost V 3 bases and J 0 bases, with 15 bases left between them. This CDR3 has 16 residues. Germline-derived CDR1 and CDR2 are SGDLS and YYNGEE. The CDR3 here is CASSANPDGSNYGYTF. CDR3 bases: TGTGCCAGCAGCGCCAACCCCGACGGGTCTAACTATGGCTACACCTTC.

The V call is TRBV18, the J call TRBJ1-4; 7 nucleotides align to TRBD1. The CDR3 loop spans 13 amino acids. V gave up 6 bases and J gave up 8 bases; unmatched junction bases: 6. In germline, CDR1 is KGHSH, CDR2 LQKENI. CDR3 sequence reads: CASSSEGGEKLFF. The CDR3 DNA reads TGTGCCAGCTCTTCGGAAGGGGGCGAAAAACTGTTTTTT.

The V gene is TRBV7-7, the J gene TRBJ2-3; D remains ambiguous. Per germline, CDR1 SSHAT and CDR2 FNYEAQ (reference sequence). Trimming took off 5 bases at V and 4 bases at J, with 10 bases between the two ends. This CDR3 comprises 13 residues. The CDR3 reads CASSPEGADTQYF. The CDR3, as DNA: TGTGCCAGCAGCCCCGAAGGAGCAGATACGCAGTATTTT. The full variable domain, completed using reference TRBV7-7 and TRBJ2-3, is GAGVSQSPRYKVTKRGQDVTLRCDPISSHATLYWYQQALGQGPEFLTYFNYEAQPDKSGLPSDRFSAERPEGSISTLTIQRTEQRDSAMYRCASSPEGADTQYFGPGTRLTVL.

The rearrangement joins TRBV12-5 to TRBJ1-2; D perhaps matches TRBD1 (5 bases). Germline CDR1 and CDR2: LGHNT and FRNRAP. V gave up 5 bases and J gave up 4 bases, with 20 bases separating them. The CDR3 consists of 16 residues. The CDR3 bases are TGTGCTAGTGGTGCGTTAGTGCAGGGAAAGACCTATGGCTACACCTTC. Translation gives CASGALVQGKTYGYTF.

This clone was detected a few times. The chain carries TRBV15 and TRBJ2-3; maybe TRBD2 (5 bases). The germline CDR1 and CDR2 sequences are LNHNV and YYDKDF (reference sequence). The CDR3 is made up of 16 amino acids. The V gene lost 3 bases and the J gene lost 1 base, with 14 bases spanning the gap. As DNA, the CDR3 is TGTGCCACCAGCAGCCTCAGAGGGTTCCGCACAGATACGCAGTATTTT. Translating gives CATSSLRGFRTDTQYF.

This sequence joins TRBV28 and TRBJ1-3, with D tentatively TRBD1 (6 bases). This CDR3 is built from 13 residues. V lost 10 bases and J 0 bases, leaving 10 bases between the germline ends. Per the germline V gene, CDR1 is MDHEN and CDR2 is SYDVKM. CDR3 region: CATQGSSGNTIYF. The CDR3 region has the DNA TGTGCCACTCAGGGGAGCTCTGGAAACACCATATATTTT.

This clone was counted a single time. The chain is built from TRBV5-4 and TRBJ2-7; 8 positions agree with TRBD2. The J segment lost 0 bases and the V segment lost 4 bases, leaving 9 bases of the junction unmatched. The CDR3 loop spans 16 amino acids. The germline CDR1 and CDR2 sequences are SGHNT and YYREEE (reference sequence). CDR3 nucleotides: TGTGCCAGCAGCGGACGTAGCGGGGCCTCCTCCTACGAGCAGTACTTC. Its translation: CASSGRSGASSYEQYF. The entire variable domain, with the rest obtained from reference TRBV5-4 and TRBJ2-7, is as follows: ETGVTQSPTHLIKTRGQQVTLRCSSQSGHNTVSWYQQALGQGPQFIFQYYREEENGRGNFPPRFSGLQFPNYSSELNVNALELDDSALYLCASSGRSGASSYEQYFGPGTRLTVT.

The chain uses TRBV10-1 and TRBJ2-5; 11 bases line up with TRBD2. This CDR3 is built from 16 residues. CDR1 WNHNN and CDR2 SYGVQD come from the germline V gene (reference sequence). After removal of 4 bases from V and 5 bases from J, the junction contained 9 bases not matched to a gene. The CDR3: CASSVRLAGGRETQYF. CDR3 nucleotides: TGCGCCAGCAGTGTTAGGCTAGCGGGAGGTAGGGAGACCCAGTACTTC.

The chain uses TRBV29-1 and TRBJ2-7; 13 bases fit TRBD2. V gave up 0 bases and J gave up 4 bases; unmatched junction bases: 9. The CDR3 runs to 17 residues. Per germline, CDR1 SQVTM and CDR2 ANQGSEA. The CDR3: CSVEDWRLAGGGYEQYF. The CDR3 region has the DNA TGCAGCGTTGAAGATTGGAGACTAGCGGGAGGAGGGTACGAGCAGTACTTC.

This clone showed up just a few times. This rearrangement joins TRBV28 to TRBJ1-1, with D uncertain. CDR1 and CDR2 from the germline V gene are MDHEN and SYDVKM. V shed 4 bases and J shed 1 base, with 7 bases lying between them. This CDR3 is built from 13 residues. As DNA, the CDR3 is TGTGCCAGCAGTTCCGCGGGGAACACTGAAGCTTTCTTT. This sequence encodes CASSSAGNTEAFF.

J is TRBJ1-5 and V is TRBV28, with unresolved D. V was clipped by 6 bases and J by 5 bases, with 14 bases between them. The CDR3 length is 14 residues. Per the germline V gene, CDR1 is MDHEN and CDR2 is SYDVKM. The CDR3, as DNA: TGTGCCAGCAGGCTAAATGGAGGGCATCAGCCCCAGCATTTT. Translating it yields CASRLNGGHQPQHF. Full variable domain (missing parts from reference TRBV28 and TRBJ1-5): DVKVTQSSRYLVKRTGEKVFLECVQDMDHENMFWYRQDPGLGLRLIYFSYDVKMKEKGDIPEGYSVSREKKERFSLILESASTNQTSMYLCASRLNGGHQPQHFGDGTRLSIL.

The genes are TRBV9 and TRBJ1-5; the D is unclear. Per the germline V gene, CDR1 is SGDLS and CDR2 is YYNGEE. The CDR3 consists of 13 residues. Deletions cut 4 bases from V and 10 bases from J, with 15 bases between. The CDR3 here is CASSLGSGLPQHF. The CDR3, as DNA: TGTGCCAGCAGCTTAGGAAGCGGGCTCCCCCAGCATTTT. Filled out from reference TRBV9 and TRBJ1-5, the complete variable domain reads DSGVTQTPKHLITATGQRVTLRCSPRSGDLSVYWYQQSLDQGLQFLIQYYNGEERAKGNILERFSAQQFPDLHSELNLSSLELGDSALYFCASSLGSGLPQHFGDGTRLSIL.

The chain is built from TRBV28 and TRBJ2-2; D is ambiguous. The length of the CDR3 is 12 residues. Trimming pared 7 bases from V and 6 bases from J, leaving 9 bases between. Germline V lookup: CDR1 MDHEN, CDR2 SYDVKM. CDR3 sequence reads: CASNRGAGELFF. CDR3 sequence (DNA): TGTGCCAGCAACCGAGGCGCCGGGGAGCTGTTTTTT.

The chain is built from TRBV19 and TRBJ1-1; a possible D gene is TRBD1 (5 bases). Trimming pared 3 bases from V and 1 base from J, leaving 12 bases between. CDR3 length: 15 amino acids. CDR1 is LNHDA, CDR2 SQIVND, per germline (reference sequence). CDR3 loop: CASSIALTANTEAFF. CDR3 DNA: TGTGCCAGTAGTATCGCTTTGACAGCGAACACTGAAGCTTTCTTT. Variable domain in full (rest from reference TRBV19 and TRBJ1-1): DGGITQSPKYLFRKEGQNVTLSCEQNLNHDAMYWYRQDPGQGLRLIYYSQIVNDFQKGDIAEGYSVSREKKESFPLTVTSAQKNPTAFYLCASSIALTANTEAFFGQGTRLTVV.

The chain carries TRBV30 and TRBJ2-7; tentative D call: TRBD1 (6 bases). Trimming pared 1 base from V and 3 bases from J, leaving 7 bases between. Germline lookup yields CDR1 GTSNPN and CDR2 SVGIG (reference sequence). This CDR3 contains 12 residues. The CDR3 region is CAWSEGGYEQYF. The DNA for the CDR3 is TGTGCCTGGAGTGAAGGGGGCTACGAGCAGTACTTC.

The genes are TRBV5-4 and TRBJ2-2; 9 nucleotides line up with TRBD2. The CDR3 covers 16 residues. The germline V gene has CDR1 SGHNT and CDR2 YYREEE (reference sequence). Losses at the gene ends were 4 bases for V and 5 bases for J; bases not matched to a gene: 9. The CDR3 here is CASSPTSGLETGELFF. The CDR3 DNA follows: TGTGCCAGCAGCCCGACTAGCGGCTTAGAGACCGGGGAGCTGTTTTTT.

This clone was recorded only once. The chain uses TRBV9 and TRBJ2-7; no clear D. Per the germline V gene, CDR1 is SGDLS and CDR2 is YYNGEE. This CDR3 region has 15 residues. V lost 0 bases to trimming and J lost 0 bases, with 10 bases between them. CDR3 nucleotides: TGTGCCAGCAGCGTAGAGGCAGGTAGCTCCTACGAGCAGTACTTC. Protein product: CASSVEAGSSYEQYF.

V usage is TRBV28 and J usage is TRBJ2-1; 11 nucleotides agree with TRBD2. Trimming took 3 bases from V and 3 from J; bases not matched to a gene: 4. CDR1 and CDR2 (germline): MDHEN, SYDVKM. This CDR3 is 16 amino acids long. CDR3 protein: CASSFTGLADYNEQFF. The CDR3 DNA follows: TGTGCCAGCAGTTTTACGGGACTAGCGGACTACAATGAGCAGTTCTTC. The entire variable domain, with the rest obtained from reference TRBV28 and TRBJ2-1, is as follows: DVKVTQSSRYLVKRTGEKVFLECVQDMDHENMFWYRQDPGLGLRLIYFSYDVKMKEKGDIPEGYSVSREKKERFSLILESASTNQTSMYLCASSFTGLADYNEQFFGPGTRLTVL.

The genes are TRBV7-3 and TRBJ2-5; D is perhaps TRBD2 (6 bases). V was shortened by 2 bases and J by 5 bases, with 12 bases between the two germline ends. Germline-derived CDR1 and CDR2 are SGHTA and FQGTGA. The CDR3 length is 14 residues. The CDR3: CASSLGLRGETQYF. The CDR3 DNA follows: TGTGCCAGCAGCTTAGGCCTCCGGGGGGAGACCCAGTACTTC.